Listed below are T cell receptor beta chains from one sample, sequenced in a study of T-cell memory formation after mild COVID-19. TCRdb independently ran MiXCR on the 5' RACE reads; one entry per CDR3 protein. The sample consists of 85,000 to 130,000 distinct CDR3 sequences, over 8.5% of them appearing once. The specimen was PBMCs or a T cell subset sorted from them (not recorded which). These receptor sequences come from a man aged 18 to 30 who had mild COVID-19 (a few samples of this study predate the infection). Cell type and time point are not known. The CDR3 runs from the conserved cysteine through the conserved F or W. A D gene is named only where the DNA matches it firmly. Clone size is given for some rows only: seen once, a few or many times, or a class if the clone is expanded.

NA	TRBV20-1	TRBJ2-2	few	TGCAGTGCTAGAGATCCAGGGGACTCCGGGGAGCTGTTTTTT	CSARDPGDSGELFF
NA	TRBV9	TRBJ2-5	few	TGTGCCAGCAGCGTAGTTGCAGGAGAGACCCAGTACTTC	CASSVVAGETQYF
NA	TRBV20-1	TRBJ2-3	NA	TGCAGTGCTAGAGTTTTCAGGGGGGAAGGAGATACGCAGTATTTT	CSARVFRGEGDTQYF
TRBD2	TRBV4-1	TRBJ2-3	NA	TGCGCCAGCAGCCTCCCGGGACTAGCGGGGGCAGATACGCAGTATTTT	CASSLPGLAGADTQYF
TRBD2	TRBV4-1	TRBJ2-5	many	TGCGCCAGCAGCGCAGTGGGGGGGCAAGAGACCCAGTACTTC	CASSAVGGQETQYF
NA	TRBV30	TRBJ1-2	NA	TGTGCCTCCAGGGGTTATGGCTACACCTTC	CASRGYGYTF
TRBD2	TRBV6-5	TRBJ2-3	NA	TGTGCCAGTTCGGGGGGTCTCACAGATACGCAGTATTTT	CASSGGLTDTQYF
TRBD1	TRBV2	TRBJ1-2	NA	TGTGCCAGCAGACCTCCGGGACAGGGGGCGTTGGACTATGGCTACACCTTC	CASRPPGQGALDYGYTF
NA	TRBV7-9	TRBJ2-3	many	TGTGCCAGCAGCTTAGGATTCGCAGATACGCAGTATTTT	CASSLGFADTQYF
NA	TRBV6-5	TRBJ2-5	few	TGTGCCACCCGGGACACTAAATCGGAGACCCAGTACTTC	CATRDTKSETQYF
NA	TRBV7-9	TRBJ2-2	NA	TGTGCCAGCAGCTTAGTAGGGACGAACACCGGGGAGCTGTTTTTT	CASSLVGTNTGELFF
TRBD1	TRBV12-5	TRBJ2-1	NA	TGTGCTAGTGGGTGGACAGGGGTCAGGTCCTACAATGAGCAGTTCTTC	CASGWTGVRSYNEQFF
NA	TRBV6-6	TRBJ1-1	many	TGTGCCAGCAGTTACTCTTCAACAGGTTCCGAAGCTTTCTTT	CASSYSSTGSEAFF
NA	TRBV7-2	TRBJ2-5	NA	TGTGCCAGCAGCCGCCCCCACCAAGAGACCCAGTACTTC	CASSRPHQETQYF
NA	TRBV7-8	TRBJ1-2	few	TGTGCCAGCAGCTTAGCAGCAGGCCCCGGAGGTGGCTACACCTTC	CASSLAAGPGGGYTF
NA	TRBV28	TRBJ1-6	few	TGTGCCAGCAGGGGGAGACAGAGTTTTACTTCACCCCTCCACTTT	CASRGRQSFTSPLHF
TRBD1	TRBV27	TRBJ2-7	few	TGTGCCACCCGACAGGGGGGGTCCTACGAGCAGTACTTC	CATRQGGSYEQYF
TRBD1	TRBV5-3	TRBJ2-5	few	TGTGCCAGAAGCCCAATCTCGGGACAGGCCTGGGGAAAAGAGACCCAGTACTTC	CARSPISGQAWGKETQYF
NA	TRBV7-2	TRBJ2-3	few	TGTGCCACCACGGAGGGCGGGCCCACAGATACGCAGTATTTT	CATTEGGPTDTQYF
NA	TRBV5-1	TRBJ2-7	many	TGCGCCAGCAGCTGGGGGCCAGGGGCTGACTCCTACGAGCAGTACTTC	CASSWGPGADSYEQYF
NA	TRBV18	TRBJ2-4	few	TGTGCCAGCTCACCACCGTGGTTGGACAGAAAAAACATTCAGTACTTC	CASSPPWLDRKNIQYF
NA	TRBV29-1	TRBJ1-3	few	TGCAGCGTTGTGCGGACTAGCGGAAACACCATATATTTT	CSVVRTSGNTIYF
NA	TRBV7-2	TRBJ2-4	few	TGTGCCAGCAGCCCGCGAGGTACCAACCATGGGGAAGCCAAAAACATTCAGTACTTC	CASSPRGTNHGEAKNIQYF
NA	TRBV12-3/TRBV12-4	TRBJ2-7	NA	TGTGCCAGCAGTTTAGAGACCTACGAGCAGTACTTC	CASSLETYEQYF
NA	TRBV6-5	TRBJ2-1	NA	TGTGCCAGCAGTTACGCTGGGTTTAACAATGAGCAGTTCTTC	CASSYAGFNNEQFF
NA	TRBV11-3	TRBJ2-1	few	TGTGCCAGCAGCCCCCCCGCGGGCAGCTCCTACAATGAGCAGTTCTTC	CASSPPAGSSYNEQFF
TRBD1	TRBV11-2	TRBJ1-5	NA	TGTGCCAGCAGCGTAGGGACAGGGGGACAGCCCCAGCATTTT	CASSVGTGGQPQHF
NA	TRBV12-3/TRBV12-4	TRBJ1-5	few	TGTGCCAGCAGGGTTTCAGGATGGGGACAGCCCCAGCATTTT	CASRVSGWGQPQHF
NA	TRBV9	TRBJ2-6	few	TGTGCCAGCAGCGCCGGACAGTCTGGGGCCAACGTCCTGACTTTC	CASSAGQSGANVLTF
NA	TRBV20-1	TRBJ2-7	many	TGCAGTGCTAGGGATCTTGGGGCCGGGCAGTACTTC	CSARDLGAGQYF
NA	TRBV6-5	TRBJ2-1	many	TGTGCCAGCAGTTACTTTGGCGGGTGGGGTGAGCAGTTCTTC	CASSYFGGWGEQFF
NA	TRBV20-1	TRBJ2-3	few	TGCAGTGCTCAGGGATACTCTGGGATAGATACGCAGTATTTT	CSAQGYSGIDTQYF
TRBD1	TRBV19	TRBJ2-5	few	TGTGCCAGTAGTATCCCCCCCGGACAGGGGAAGGAGACCCAGTACTTC	CASSIPPGQGKETQYF
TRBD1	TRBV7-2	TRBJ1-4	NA	TGTGCCAGCAGCATCAATACAGGGGCAACTAATGAAAAACTGTTTTTT	CASSINTGATNEKLFF
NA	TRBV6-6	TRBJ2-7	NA	TGTGCCAGCAGAGGGGGGCGGGACGAGCAGTACTTC	CASRGGRDEQYF
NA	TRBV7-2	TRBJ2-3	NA	TGTGCCAGCAGCCCGTATCCGGGGACAGATACGCAGTATTTT	CASSPYPGTDTQYF
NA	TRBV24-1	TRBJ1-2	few	TGTGCCACCAGTGAGCGACATAACTATGGCTACACCTTC	CATSERHNYGYTF
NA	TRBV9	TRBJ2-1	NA	TGTGCCAGCAGCCCGCAGCGCTCCAATGAGCAGTTCTTC	CASSPQRSNEQFF
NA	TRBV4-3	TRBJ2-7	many	TGCGCCAGCAGCCAAGACCGATCCGCGGGACAGTTGGCCTACGAGCAGTACTTC	CASSQDRSAGQLAYEQYF
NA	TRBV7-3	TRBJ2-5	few	TGTGCCAGCAGCTTAGAGGGCGGGGAGACCCAGTACTTC	CASSLEGGETQYF
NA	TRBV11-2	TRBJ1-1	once	TGTGCCAGCAGCTTGGGTAATGAAGCTTTCTTT	CASSLGNEAFF
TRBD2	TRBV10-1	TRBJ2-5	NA	TGCGCCAGCAGTGACTCAACTAGCGGGGGGCACCAAGAGACCCAGTACTTC	CASSDSTSGGHQETQYF
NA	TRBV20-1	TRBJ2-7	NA	TGCAGTGCTCGCTGGGACACCCGATTTTACGAGCAGTACTTC	CSARWDTRFYEQYF
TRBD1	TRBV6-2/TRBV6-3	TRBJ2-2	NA	TGTGCCAGCAGTTCTTGGACAGGGGGCCTCTCGGGCACCGGGGAGCTGTTTTTT	CASSSWTGGLSGTGELFF
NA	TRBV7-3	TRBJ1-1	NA	TGTGCCAGCAGCCCGAATAACGGGGGTTTCGGTATGAACACTGAAGCTTTCTTT	CASSPNNGGFGMNTEAFF
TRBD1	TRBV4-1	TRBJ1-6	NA	TGCGCCAGCAGCCAAGAACCAGGGGGCACTTCACCCCTCCACTTT	CASSQEPGGTSPLHF
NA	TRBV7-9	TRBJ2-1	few	TGTGCCAGCAGCTTGGACCTTTCCGAGCAGTTCTTC	CASSLDLSEQFF
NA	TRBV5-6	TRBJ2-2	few	TGTGCCAGCAGCTTGTCCGCCCTGGGTCATTTAACCGGGGAGCTGTTTTTT	CASSLSALGHLTGELFF
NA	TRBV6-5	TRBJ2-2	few	TGTGCCAGCAGTTATAGTCCTGGGCACACCGGGGAGCTGTTTTTT	CASSYSPGHTGELFF
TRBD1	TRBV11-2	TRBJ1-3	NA	TGTGCCAGCAGCTTAGCACAGGGGGCGCACGCTGGAAACACCATATATTTT	CASSLAQGAHAGNTIYF
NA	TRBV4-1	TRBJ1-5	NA	TGCGCCAGCAGCCAAGAGGCCCTCGGTCAGCCCCAGCATTTT	CASSQEALGQPQHF
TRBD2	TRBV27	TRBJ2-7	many	TGTGCCAGCAGTTTAACCCTAGCGGGGGGGACCGAGCAGTACTTC	CASSLTLAGGTEQYF
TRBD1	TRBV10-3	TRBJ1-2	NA	TGTGCCATCAGAATGACAGGGGAAGGCTATGGCTACACCTTC	CAIRMTGEGYGYTF
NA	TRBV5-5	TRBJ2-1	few	TGTGCCAGCAGCTTGCTCGGGTCGGAGCAGTTCTTC	CASSLLGSEQFF
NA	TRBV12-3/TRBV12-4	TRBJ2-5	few	TGTGCCAGCAGTCGGGGGGCGGAGACCCAGTACTTC	CASSRGAETQYF
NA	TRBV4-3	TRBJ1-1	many	TGCGCCAGCAGCCAAGACTCCAACACTGAAGCTTTCTTT	CASSQDSNTEAFF
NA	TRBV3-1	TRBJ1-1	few	TGTGCCAGCAGCCACTCGGACGGGAACACTGAAGCTTTCTTT	CASSHSDGNTEAFF